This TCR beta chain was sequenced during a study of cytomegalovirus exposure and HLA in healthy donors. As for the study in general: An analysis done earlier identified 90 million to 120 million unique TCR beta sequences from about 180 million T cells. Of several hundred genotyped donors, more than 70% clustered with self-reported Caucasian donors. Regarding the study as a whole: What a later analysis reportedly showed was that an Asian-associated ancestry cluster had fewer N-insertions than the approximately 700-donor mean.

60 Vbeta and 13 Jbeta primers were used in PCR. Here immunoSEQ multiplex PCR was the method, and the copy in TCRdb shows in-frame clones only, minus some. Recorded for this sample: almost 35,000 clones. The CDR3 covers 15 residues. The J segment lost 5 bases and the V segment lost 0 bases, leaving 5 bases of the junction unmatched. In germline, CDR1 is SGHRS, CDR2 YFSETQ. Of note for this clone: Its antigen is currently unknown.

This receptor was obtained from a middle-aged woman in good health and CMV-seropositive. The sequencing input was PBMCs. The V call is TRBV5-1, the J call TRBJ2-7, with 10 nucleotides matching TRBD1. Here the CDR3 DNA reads TGCGCCAGCAGCTTGGAGGGACAGGGGAGGGACGAGCAGTACTTC. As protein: CASSLEGQGRDEQYF.